This T cell receptor (beta chain) was retrieved from a study of beta chain features in type 1 diabetes. Study-level results: Insertion counts at VDJ junctions were lower in type 1 diabetes patients, who also showed more deletions there.

Note on this clone: Its matching antigen is unknown.

Investigators reverse transcribed all isolated RNA, so they sequenced expressed TCRB transcripts. TCRdb keeps only in-frame clones here, not all; method: immunoSEQ multiplex PCR. Among about 140,000 clones listed, about 10% were seen once. The V end was cut by 5 bases, the J end by 0 bases, with 17 bases between. The CDR3 length is 17 residues. Germline-derived CDR1 and CDR2 are SGHAT and FQNNGV. Sequencing used naive CD4+ T cells from blood. The source of this sequence is a man between 18 and 29 years old in good health. This chain uses TRBV11-2 with TRBJ1-3, with a weak D call TRBD1 (6 bases). CDR3 bases: TGTGCCAGCAGCCTAATGAGGACAGCGAGCTCTGGAAACACCATATATTTT. It encodes CASSLMRTASSGNTIYF. Full variable domain (outside the CDR3, taken from reference TRBV11-2 and TRBJ1-3): EAGVAQSPRYKIIEKRQSVAFWCNPISGHATLYWYQQILGQGPKLLIQFQNNGVVDDSQLPKDRFSAERLKGVDSTLKIQPAKLEDSAVYLCASSLMRTASSGNTIYFGEGSWLTVV.